This T cell receptor beta chain was recorded in a study of T-cell reconstitution after alpha-beta-depleted transplantation in children. Unique molecular identifiers were used in preparing the TCRbeta library. Via MiXCR, TCRdb re-called the PCR reads, giving one row per CDR3 protein. The data show a few hundred thousand distinct CDR3 sequences, with approximately 12% seen just once and about 5.4% held by the top ten. Germline CDR1 is SGDLS and CDR2 is YYNGEE. Trimming removed 3 bases from V and 8 bases from J; junction bases left unmatched: 8. The CDR3 sequence is 16 residues long. The sequencing used PBMCs from the stem cell graft donor, collected from the stem cell graft. This sequence joins TRBV9 and TRBJ2-1, with 13 bases aligning to TRBD2. This receptor was taken from a human donor who donated a stem cell graft to a child with combined immunodeficiency. This chain's CDR3 is CASSGTGTSGNDEQFF. DNA of the CDR3: TGTGCCAGCAGCGGAACCGGGACTAGCGGGAATGATGAGCAGTTCTTC.